Listed below are T cell receptor beta chains from one sample, sequenced in a study of cytomegalovirus exposure and HLA in healthy donors. Assay: immunoSEQ multiplex PCR; the TCRdb copy retains only in-frame clones and omits some. The table lists 130,000 to 150,000 clones, roughly 87% of them singletons, with 8% to 9.5% in the top ten. The sequenced sample was PBMCs. Receptor source: a woman between 18 and 29 years old in good health and CMV-seropositive. Both conserved end residues are part of each CDR3. The D gene is left open where the match is weak. Size is stated for part of the rows, as once, few or many counts, or as a class when the clone is expanded.

cdr3_aa,cdr3_nt,v_call,d_call,clone_size,j_call
CASSPRPTWGPGELFF,TGTGCCAGCAGCCCCAGGCCGACCTGGGGGCCCGGGGAGCTGTTTTTT,TRBV9,NA,NA,TRBJ2-2
CASSSVPGGKVVDYTF,TGTGCCAGCAGTTCGGTCCCGGGAGGTAAAGTGGTAGACTACACCTTC,TRBV28,NA,NA,TRBJ1-2
CASAQPERGGRDTQYF,TGTGCTAGTGCCCAACCCGAGCGGGGGGGCCGAGATACGCAGTATTTT,TRBV12-5,TRBD2,NA,TRBJ2-3
CASSQSSSPLDGNGYTF,TGCGCCAGCAGTCAATCGTCCTCCCCTCTCGATGGCAATGGCTACACCTTC,TRBV23-1,NA,few,TRBJ1-2
CASSDTAVGGGFTEAFF,TGCGCCAGCAGTGATACGGCGGTCGGGGGAGGTTTCACTGAAGCTTTCTTT,TRBV10-1,NA,NA,TRBJ1-1
CASSMAQGTAYGYTF,TGTGCCAGTAGTATGGCACAGGGGACCGCCTATGGCTACACCTTC,TRBV19,TRBD1,NA,TRBJ1-2
CASSALTGGPYEQYF,TGTGCCAGCAGCGCGCTGACAGGGGGCCCCTACGAGCAGTACTTC,TRBV5-4,TRBD1,few,TRBJ2-7
CASSTAAASGQETQYF,TGTGCCAGCAGCACCGCGGCGGCTAGCGGCCAAGAGACCCAGTACTTC,TRBV7-3,TRBD2,NA,TRBJ2-5
CASSELGQGNSPLHF,TGTGCCAGCAGTGAACTGGGACAGGGGAATTCACCCCTCCACTTT,TRBV6-1,TRBD1,NA,TRBJ1-6
CASRAGSGTEAFF,TGTGCCAGCCGTGCGGGGTCCGGCACTGAAGCTTTCTTT,TRBV2,NA,NA,TRBJ1-1
CASSFQPSGGYNEQFF,TGTGCCAGCAGCTTCCAACCTAGCGGGGGGTACAATGAGCAGTTCTTC,TRBV11-2,TRBD2,NA,TRBJ2-1
CAISERGGQNTGELFF,TGTGCCATCAGCGAGCGCGGGGGGCAGAACACCGGGGAGCTGTTTTTT,TRBV10-3,TRBD2,NA,TRBJ2-2
CASSPLLYGYTF,TGTGCCAGCTCACCGTTACTCTATGGCTACACCTTC,TRBV18,NA,NA,TRBJ1-2
CASGLDRNQPQHF,TGTGCTAGTGGTTTAGACAGGAATCAGCCCCAGCATTTT,TRBV12-5,NA,NA,TRBJ1-5
CASSLDSGGRIGELFF,TGTGCCAGCAGCTTGGATAGCGGGGGGCGTATCGGGGAGCTGTTTTTT,TRBV5-4,TRBD2,NA,TRBJ2-2